This TCR beta chain emerged from a study of blood T cell repertoires in COVID-19. Per the original data handling: Quantification of nucleated cells was approximated via reference gene primer amplification. The data were produced by immunoSEQ multiplex PCR, yet TCRdb's version contains in-frame clones alone and is incomplete. The DNA was the basis for D and trimming; V, J and clone size are from that table. The sample lists 200,000 to 250,000 clones, about 90% occurring once. V lost 3 bases to trimming and J lost 3 bases; unmatched junction nucleotides: 10. The CDR3 contains 16 residues. Germline V gene sequence: CDR1 SGHDT, CDR2 YYEEEE.

The receptor's source is a man younger than 40 with COVID-19, enrolled during active disease. The J gene is TRBJ2-3, the V gene TRBV5-6, with 7 bases identical to TRBD2. The sequencing input was peripheral blood. CDR3 amino acids: CASSSRLAWETDTQYF. CDR3 in DNA: TGTGCCAGCAGCTCCCGACTAGCTTGGGAAACAGATACGCAGTATTTT.